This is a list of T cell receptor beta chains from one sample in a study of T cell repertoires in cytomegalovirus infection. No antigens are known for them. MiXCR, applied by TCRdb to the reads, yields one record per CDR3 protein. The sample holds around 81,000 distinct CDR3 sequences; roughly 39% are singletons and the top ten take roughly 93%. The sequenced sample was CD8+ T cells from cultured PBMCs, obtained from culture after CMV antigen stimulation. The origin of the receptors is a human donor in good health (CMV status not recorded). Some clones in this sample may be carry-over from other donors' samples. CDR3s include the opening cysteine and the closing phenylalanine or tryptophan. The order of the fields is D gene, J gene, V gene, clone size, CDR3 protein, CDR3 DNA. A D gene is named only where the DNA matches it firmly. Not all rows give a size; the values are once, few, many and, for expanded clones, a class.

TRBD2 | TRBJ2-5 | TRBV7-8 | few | CASSWPGLGQETQYF | TGTGCCAGCAGCTGGCCGGGACTAGGGCAAGAGACCCAGTACTTC
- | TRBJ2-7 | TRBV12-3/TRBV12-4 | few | CASRRGTEFSYEQYF | TGTGCCAGCAGGAGAGGGACGGAATTTTCCTACGAGCAGTACTTC
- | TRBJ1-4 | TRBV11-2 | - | CASSRSPNEKLFF | TGTGCCAGCAGCCGATCCCCTAATGAAAAACTGTTTTTT
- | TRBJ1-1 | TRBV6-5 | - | CASSYSPVHEAFF | TGTGCCAGCAGTTACAGCCCTGTCCATGAAGCTTTCTTT
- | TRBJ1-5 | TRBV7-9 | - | CASSLGWGEGQPQHF | TGTGCCAGCAGCCTAGGGTGGGGCGAGGGTCAGCCCCAGCATTTT
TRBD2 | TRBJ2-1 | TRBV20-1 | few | CSARDTLAGFYNEQFF | TGCAGTGCTAGAGATACACTAGCGGGATTCTACAATGAGCAGTTCTTC
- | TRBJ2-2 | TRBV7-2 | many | CASSFLNGELFF | TGTGCCAGCAGCTTCTTAAACGGGGAGCTGTTTTTT
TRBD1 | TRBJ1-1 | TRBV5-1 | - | CASSNTTGTVGAFF | TGCGCCAGCAGCAATACAACCGGGACAGTGGGTGCTTTCTTT
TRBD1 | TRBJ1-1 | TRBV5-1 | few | CASSAGTGNTEAFF | TGCGCCAGCAGCGCCGGGACAGGGAACACTGAAGCTTTCTTT
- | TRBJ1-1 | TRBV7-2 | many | CASSLGYNQNTEAFF | TGTGCCAGCAGCTTAGGGTACAACCAGAACACTGAAGCTTTCTTT
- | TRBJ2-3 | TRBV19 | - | CASSIGGQDTQYF | TGTGCCAGTAGTATCGGGGGGCAAGATACGCAGTATTTT
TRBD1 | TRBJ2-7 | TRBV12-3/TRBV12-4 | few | CASSPGTVYEQYF | TGTGCCAGCAGTCCCGGGACAGTCTACGAGCAGTACTTC
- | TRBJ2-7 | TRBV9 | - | CASSGEEGGIYEQYF | TGTGCCAGCAGCGGAGAGGAGGGGGGGATCTACGAGCAGTACTTC
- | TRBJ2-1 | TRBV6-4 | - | CASSDSAGENEQFF | TGTGCCAGCAGTGACTCGGCCGGAGAGAATGAGCAGTTCTTC
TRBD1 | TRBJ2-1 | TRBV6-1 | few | CATEPGQGSNEQFF | TGTGCCACCGAACCGGGACAGGGGAGCAATGAGCAGTTCTTC
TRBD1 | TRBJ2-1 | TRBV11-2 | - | CASSLEPGGLNEQFF | TGTGCCAGCAGCTTAGAACCAGGGGGCTTGAATGAGCAGTTCTTC
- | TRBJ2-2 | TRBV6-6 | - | CASGVGELFF | TGTGCCAGCGGAGTCGGGGAGCTGTTTTTT
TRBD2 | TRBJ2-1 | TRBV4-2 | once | CASSQEWASGAYNEQFF | TGTGCCAGCAGCCAAGAGTGGGCTAGCGGGGCCTACAATGAGCAGTTCTTC
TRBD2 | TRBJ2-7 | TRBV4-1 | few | CASSQGRGGYEQYF | TGCGCCAGCAGCCAAGGACGGGGGGGCTACGAGCAGTACTTC
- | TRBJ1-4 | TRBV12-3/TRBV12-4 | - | CASSSYRTTNEKLFF | TGTGCCAGCAGTTCTTACAGAACAACTAATGAAAAACTGTTTTTT
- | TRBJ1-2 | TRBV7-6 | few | CASSFTEEGGSGYTF | TGTGCCAGCAGCTTTACGGAGGAAGGAGGGAGCGGCTACACCTTC
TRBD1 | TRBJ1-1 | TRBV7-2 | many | CASSLTTGDTEAFF | TGTGCCAGCAGCTTAACGACAGGGGACACTGAAGCTTTCTTT
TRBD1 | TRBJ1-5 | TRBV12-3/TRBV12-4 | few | CASQGTASNQPQHF | TGTGCCAGTCAAGGGACAGCTAGCAATCAGCCCCAGCATTTT
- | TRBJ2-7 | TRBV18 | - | CASSHYTPDSRSDLFTYEQYF | TGTGCCAGCTCACACTATACCCCCGACAGCAGAAGTGACCTATTCACCTACGAGCAGTACTTC
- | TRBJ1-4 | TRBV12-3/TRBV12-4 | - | CASSFFQGREEKLFF | TGTGCCAGCAGTTTTTTTCAGGGGCGGGAGGAAAAACTGTTTTTT
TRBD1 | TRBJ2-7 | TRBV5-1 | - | CASSHGQGASLEQYF | TGCGCCAGCAGCCACGGACAGGGAGCCTCCTTGGAGCAGTACTTC